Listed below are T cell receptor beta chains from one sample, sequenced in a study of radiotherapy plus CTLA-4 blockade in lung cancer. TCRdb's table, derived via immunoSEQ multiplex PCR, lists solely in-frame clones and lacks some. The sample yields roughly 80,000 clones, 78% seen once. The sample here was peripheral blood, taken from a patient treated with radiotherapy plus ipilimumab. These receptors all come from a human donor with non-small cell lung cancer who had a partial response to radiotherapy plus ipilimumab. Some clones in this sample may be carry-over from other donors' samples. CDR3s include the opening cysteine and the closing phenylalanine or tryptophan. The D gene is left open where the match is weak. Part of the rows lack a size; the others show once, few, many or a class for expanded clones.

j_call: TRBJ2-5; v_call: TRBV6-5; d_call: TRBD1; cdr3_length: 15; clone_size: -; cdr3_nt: TGTGCCAGCAGCGGGACAGGGTTGACCCAAGAGACCCAGTACTTC; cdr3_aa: CASSGTGLTQETQYF
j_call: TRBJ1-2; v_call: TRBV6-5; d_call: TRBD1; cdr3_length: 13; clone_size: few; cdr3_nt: TGTGCCAGCAGCTTAACAGGGGGTGATGGCTACACCTTC; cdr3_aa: CASSLTGGDGYTF
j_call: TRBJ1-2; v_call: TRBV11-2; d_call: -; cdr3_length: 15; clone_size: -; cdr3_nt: TGTGCCAGCAGCTCACTTTGGAGGGGCTCTACCGGCTACACCTTC; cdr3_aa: CASSSLWRGSTGYTF
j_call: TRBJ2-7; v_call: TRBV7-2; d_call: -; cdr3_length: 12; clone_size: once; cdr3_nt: TGTGCCAGCAGCGCCTACTCCTACGAGCAGTACTTC; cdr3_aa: CASSAYSYEQYF
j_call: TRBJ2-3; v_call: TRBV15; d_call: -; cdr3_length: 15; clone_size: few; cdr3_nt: TGTGCCACCAGCCGGAGGGGGCATCAAGACGATACGCAGTATTTT; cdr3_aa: CATSRRGHQDDTQYF
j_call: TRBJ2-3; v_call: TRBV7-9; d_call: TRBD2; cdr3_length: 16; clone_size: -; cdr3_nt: TGTGCCAGCAGCGCGAGAAGCGGGAGTAGCACAGATACGCAGTATTTT; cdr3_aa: CASSARSGSSTDTQYF
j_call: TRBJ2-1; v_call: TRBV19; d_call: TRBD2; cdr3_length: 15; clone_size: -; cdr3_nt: TGTGCCAGTAGCATACTACTAGCGGGAAATAATGAGCAGTTCTTC; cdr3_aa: CASSILLAGNNEQFF
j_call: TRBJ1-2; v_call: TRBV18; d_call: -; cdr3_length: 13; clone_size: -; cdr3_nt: TGTGCCAGCTCACGAGGCATCGACTATGGCTACACCTTC; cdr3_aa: CASSRGIDYGYTF
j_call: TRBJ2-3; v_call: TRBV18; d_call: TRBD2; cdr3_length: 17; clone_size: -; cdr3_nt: TGTGCCAGCTCACTAACTAGCGGGGGGCCTCGCACAGATACGCAGTATTTT; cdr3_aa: CASSLTSGGPRTDTQYF
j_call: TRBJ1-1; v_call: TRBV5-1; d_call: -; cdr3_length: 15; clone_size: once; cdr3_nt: TGCGCCAGCAGGGAGAGTCTGGGGCCGAACACTGAAGCTTTCTTT; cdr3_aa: CASRESLGPNTEAFF
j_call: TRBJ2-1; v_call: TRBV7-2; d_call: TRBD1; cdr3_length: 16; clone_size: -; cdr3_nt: TGTGCCAGCAGCTTAGTAGGGACAGGGGCGCTGAATGAGCAGTTCTTC; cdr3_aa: CASSLVGTGALNEQFF